This TCR beta chain is from a study of blood T cell repertoires in COVID-19. This clone was found once. Some clones are missing from TCRdb's copy, which holds only in-frame ones; the method was immunoSEQ multiplex PCR. The sample lists around 450,000 clones, roughly 87% occurring once. Material: PBMCs or T cells enriched from blood (not recorded which). The sequence came from a woman between 18 and 30 years old with acute COVID-19.

CDR3 DNA: TGTGCCAGCAGCCCCGTACAGGATACCTTGCGTTATGGCTACACCTTC. This gives the protein CASSPVQDTLRYGYTF. The chain recombines TRBV9 with TRBJ1-2, with D possibly being TRBD1 (5 bases). Germline values: CDR1 SGDLS, CDR2 YYNGEE. The V gene lost 4 bases and the J gene lost 5 bases, with 21 bases spanning the gap. This CDR3 has 16 residues.